This entry features one TCR beta chain sequence. The antigen is unknown. Assay used: immunoSEQ multiplex PCR; TCRdb lists only in-frame clones, some missing. The data contain about 39,000 clones, about 94% of them singletons. The data originate from a study of graft-versus-host responses after intestinal transplantation. For the study at large: Anti-thymocyte globulin induction was given to all recipients, followed by tacrolimus and steroids for roughly 3 years.

CDR3 size: 16 residues. The germline V gene encodes CDR1 MNHNS and CDR2 SASEGT. Trimming took 2 bases from V and 2 from J, leaving 15 bases between them. Whole-study results and caveats: The recipient marrow held GvH clones, and some of them showed up first in ileum or blood.

The sequenced sample was unstimulated CD8+ T cells sorted from spleen or lymph node cells, obtained before transplant. This clonotype was sampled from a human donor who was the organ donor for an intestinal transplant. This chain uses TRBV6-1 with TRBJ1-2, with D perhaps matching TRBD1 (6 bases). CDR3 coding DNA: TGTGCCAGCAGTGAATGGGGGCCCTGGGGGAACTATGGCTACACCTTC. Translated, it gives CASSEWGPWGNYGYTF.